Reported below is one TCR beta chain. The entry originates in a study of blood T cell repertoires in COVID-19. Across the whole study: There were acute and convalescent COVID-19 samples, and they came from the United States, Italy and Spain.

Sequencing used immunoSEQ multiplex PCR; TCRdb keeps in-frame clones, though not all of them. Of 110,000 to 150,000 clones listed, approximately 91% are singletons. The sequencing sample was made of peripheral blood. The TCR sequence derives from a man aged 45 to 65 with active or convalescent COVID-19.

DNA of the CDR3: TGCAGCGTTGAAGGGTCGGGGGGAATGAACACTGAAGCTTTCTTT. Protein: CSVEGSGGMNTEAFF. J is TRBJ1-1 and V is TRBV29-1; D perhaps matches TRBD1 (5 bases). The CDR3 totals 15 residues. Germline values: CDR1 SQVTM, CDR2 ANQGSEA. V was pared by 1 base and J by 0 bases, with 12 bases between.